The entry that follows covers one TCR beta chain sequence. Its antigen is still unknown. The sample originates from a study of cytomegalovirus exposure and HLA in healthy donors. Findings and limits, study-wide: Later on, an analysis found that several of the most significant clusters appeared to be linked to common viral pathogens, which included parvovirus B19.

The PCR employed 60 Vbeta primers together with 13 Jbeta primers. The data were produced by immunoSEQ multiplex PCR, yet TCRdb's version contains in-frame clones alone and is incomplete. The table includes approximately 190,000 clones, 83% detected once. This CDR3 comprises 12 residues. CDR1 and CDR2 (germline): SGHAT, FQNNGV. Trimming removed 8 bases from V and 6 bases from J, with 14 bases in between. This TCR was recovered from a man in his forties or fifties in good health and CMV-seropositive. The chain has TRBV11-2 and TRBJ2-7, with D hard to call. Input material: PBMCs. In DNA form, the CDR3 reads TGTGCCAGCGCCCCGGGTCCGGTCGAGCAGTACTTC. It translates to CASAPGPVEQYF.